The TCR beta chain described here comes from a study of cytomegalovirus exposure and HLA in healthy donors (dated 2017 in TCRdb). Study-wide context: An earlier analysis of several hundred of the donors reported about 250 Gb of sequence data and 120 million or so unique TCR beta sequences from some 180 million T cells. On average, 235,054 unique TCR beta nucleotide sequences were sequenced per donor among more than 350 genotyped donors of the cohort, with roughly 18% of those sequences being non-productive. HLA typing covered class I and class II loci at four-digit resolution. Besides the first cohort of some 670 subjects, a separate validation cohort made up of 120 or so different subjects was used. In a later analysis, previously published TCR beta repertoires from about 670 donors were re-analyzed and high-resolution HLA genotyping was added so that TCR occurrence patterns could be studied. In the later analysis, no new phenotypic data were used to find candidate immune exposures; instead, reliance was placed on TCR beta sequences and their occurrence across donors. All discovery cohort repertoires had been generated using a single sequencing platform. An early release that covered roughly 600 HLA-typed donors contained 300 to 350 gigabases of sequencing data and tens of millions of unique TCR sequences. The study profiled the T cell repertoires of 500 to 800 subjects by immunosequencing and related them to cytomegalovirus serostatus. In an earlier analysis of around 540 of the donors, high-throughput TCR beta sequencing was used to judge whether each TCR beta V gene segment behaved as functional or pseudogenic. Alongside the repertoire data, information on donor age, sex, ethnicity and CMV serostatus was compiled. Of the roughly 390 genotyped donors, 80% to 90% were placed in the genetic ancestry cluster associated with self-reported Caucasian donors. A later genetic analysis took genome-wide SNP genotypes for 398 of the 666 donors and used that subset as a discovery cohort. High-throughput TCR immunosequencing, statistical association of individual TCRs with disease status, and machine learning were combined to predict cytomegalovirus infection status. About 5 DR-DQ haplotypes were handled as single units for association and clustering, since linkage in the cohort was strong. Typing coverage differed by locus: A, B, C, DRB1 and DQB1 were typed in about 620-640 donors, DQA1 in 500 to 550, DPA1 in around 600, and DPB1 in just under 480. The study aimed to test whether signatures of past pathogen exposure could be identified by cataloging public T cell receptors.

From the cysteine up to the phenylalanine, the CDR3 has a length of 14 residues. Only the CDR3 part of the read is kept: 42 bases, read in frame from the first base. V is reduced by 4 bases and J by 6 bases, leaving a spacing of 14 bases between them. Reading the germline V gene gives CDR1 SGHNT and CDR2 YENEEA. Broad study findings and their caveats: A further reported finding was that TCR beta sequences accurately predicted the HLA-A and HLA-B alleles for most subjects in the first cohort. While some public TCRs were present in many individuals, most TCR sequences turned up only very rarely across donors. In an earlier analysis of some 640 of the donors, most TCR beta V segments were observed in productive rearrangements about 90% or about 30% of the time, broadly matching IMGT annotations. In a later analysis, 16,951 TCR beta sequences were associated with specific HLA alleles at a false discovery rate of 0.05. Roughly uniform sequencing depth across donors was assumed in presence/absence analyses, although this assumption may not hold. A total of fewer than 200 TCR beta chains were listed by the study as associated with cytomegalovirus. Because HLA typing was missing for some donors at each locus, association tests included only the typed subset. The cohort was sequenced for TCR beta chains only, and without alpha or paired-chain data the features that could be detected were limited. Several of the top co-occurrence clusters appeared to be linked to parvovirus B19, influenza, CMV and Epstein-Barr virus, according to a later analysis. According to a later analysis, TCR association rates differed among HLA loci, with DRB1 alleles showing the most associated TCRs and HLA-C alleles showing the fewest. The only immune exposure information available for the cohort was CMV serostatus. Some IMGT-functional V segments, including TRBV6-2 and TRBV6-3, could not be distinguished by the 87-base-pair reads and were therefore excluded. Correlated functional status among segregating V segments might reflect linkage disequilibrium, but an unknown experimental factor could not be ruled out. Assigning TCR associations to individual alleles was difficult when HLA alleles, especially DR and DQ, strongly co-occurred. In a later analysis, most CMV-associated TCR beta chains were found to appear HLA-restricted, with HLA associations seemingly driven largely by CMV exposure. It was suggested by the authors that the approach could potentially be generalized to other disease states and immunological phenotypes. V-gene and J-gene trimming of TCR beta chains was associated with a missense DCLRE1C variant in a later genetic analysis, and the association was replicated in an independent cohort. A cluster of highly shared sequence variants was judged likely to represent a technical artifact of the sequencing pipeline. Compared with the approximately 670-donor mean, donors in an Asian-associated ancestry cluster had fewer N-insertions in productive TCRs, according to a later genetic analysis. In both the original and validation cohorts, the classifier was reported to diagnose cytomegalovirus status with high specificity and sensitivity. A few of the identified cytomegalovirus-associated TCR beta chains were confirmed in vitro to be specific for cytomegalovirus antigens. In a later analysis, HLA-associated TCR beta chains were found to be more clonally expanded and to have lower generation probabilities than equally common non-associated chains. About 15 rarely observed V segments, including chromosome 9 orphons, were excluded from the earlier analysis of about 500 of the donors because counts were too low.

The cohort was made up of 650 to 700 healthy bone marrow donors. All cohort members were sampled while nominally healthy, although unrecorded immune exposures were likely present. The donor tested CMV seropositive and was one of the 289 seropositive cohort members. A peripheral blood sample was collected from each donor, and TCR beta sequencing was performed on peripheral blood mononuclear cells. Genomic DNA was extracted from the blood cell samples with the Qiagen DNeasy Blood Extraction Kit. The library was produced with the immunoSEQ multiplex PCR assay. For the multiplex PCR, a mixture combining 60 forward primers for TCR Vbeta segments and 13 reverse primers for TCR Jbeta segments was used. Amplification of the CDR3 region of rearranged TCR beta genes was performed with a multiplex PCR assay on genomic DNA. The Illumina HiSeq System was used to sequence the amplified TCR beta libraries as 87-base-pair reads. The authors' analysis ran thus. In a later analysis, around 80 million unique TCR beta chains were counted across the 666 repertoires, and roughly 11 million of these chains were shared by at least two donors. Raw reads were error-corrected and collapsed into unique sequences with a nearest-neighbor algorithm that merged closely related sequences to remove PCR and sequencing errors. CDR3 sequences were aligned to IMGT reference sequences to assign V, D and J gene segments. For a sequence to be retained, at least a six-nucleotide match to both a V gene segment and a J gene segment was required. Rearrangements were classified as productive when the CDR3 lacked stop codons and remained in frame with V and J, and all other rearrangements were classified as non-productive. CDR3 was defined by IMGT convention, running from the second conserved V-encoded cysteine to the conserved J-encoded phenylalanine. The earlier analysis of roughly 590 of the donors excluded any sequence lacking an unambiguous match to a single V gene segment. In an earlier analysis of about 590 of the donors, a V segment was called functional when productive rearrangements were above 56.7%, and segregating when the standard deviation between donors exceeded 5%. A statistical classification framework was built to diagnose cytomegalovirus status from the catalog of TCR beta chain sequences. In a later analysis, TCR nucleotide sequences were compared against IMGT/GENE-DB human TR gene sequences so that V and J genes could be assigned. In a later analysis, CDR3 sequences and most-parsimonious VDJ recombination scenarios were assigned using the TCRdist pipeline. In a later analysis, every TCR beta chain was defined by the combination of its CDR3 amino acid sequence and its V-gene family, and reads without a unique V-gene family were dropped. As a way to deal with suspected cross-contamination and a sequencing artifact, a later analysis dropped 500 to 700 nucleotide sequences that were highly shared and had low generation probability. In a later analysis, a clonal expansion index for each public chain was calculated from normalized within-repertoire ranks of inferred template counts. In a later analysis, generation probabilities were computed with a VDJ recombination model fitted to out-of-frame rearrangements, and the resulting probabilities were checked against IGoR. In a later analysis, TCR-TCR, TCR-HLA and TCR-CMV co-occurrence was scored with hypergeometric tests, and a repertoire-size bias correction was applied to TCR pairs. A later analysis estimated false discovery rates by permuting HLA or CMV assignments 20 times. A later analysis grouped co-occurring TCRs with DBSCAN, adding TCRdist sequence similarity when clustering within HLA-allele-positive subsets. For co-occurrence clustering, repertoires with fewer than 30,000 or more than 120,000 public chains were excluded, along with about five repertoires with anomalous nucleotide sharing. The clones in this table, taken by TCRdb from immuneACCESS, are in-frame only. Not every clone is retained; where verified, under half of the shortfall comes from an unresolved V gene, and the cause of the rest is unknown. That table gives V, J and clone size, and the DNA gave D and trimming. The sample records more than 95,000 clones, 10% to 15% of which are singletons. The top ten hold more than 15% of the sample.

This clone has a handful of counts. Its specific antigen is unknown. It has no much larger one-base neighbor in the sample; base qualities were not kept. The chain joins TRBV11-3 to TRBJ2-3; TRBD2 is a possible D gene, resting on 5 matching bases. The sequence was collected from a man aged 40-50 years in good health and CMV-seropositive. The sample comprised PBMCs. The DNA sequence reads TGTGCCAGCAGCTCCATCCGGGGAGCCGATACGCAGTATTTT. Translated, this gives CASSSIRGADTQYF.